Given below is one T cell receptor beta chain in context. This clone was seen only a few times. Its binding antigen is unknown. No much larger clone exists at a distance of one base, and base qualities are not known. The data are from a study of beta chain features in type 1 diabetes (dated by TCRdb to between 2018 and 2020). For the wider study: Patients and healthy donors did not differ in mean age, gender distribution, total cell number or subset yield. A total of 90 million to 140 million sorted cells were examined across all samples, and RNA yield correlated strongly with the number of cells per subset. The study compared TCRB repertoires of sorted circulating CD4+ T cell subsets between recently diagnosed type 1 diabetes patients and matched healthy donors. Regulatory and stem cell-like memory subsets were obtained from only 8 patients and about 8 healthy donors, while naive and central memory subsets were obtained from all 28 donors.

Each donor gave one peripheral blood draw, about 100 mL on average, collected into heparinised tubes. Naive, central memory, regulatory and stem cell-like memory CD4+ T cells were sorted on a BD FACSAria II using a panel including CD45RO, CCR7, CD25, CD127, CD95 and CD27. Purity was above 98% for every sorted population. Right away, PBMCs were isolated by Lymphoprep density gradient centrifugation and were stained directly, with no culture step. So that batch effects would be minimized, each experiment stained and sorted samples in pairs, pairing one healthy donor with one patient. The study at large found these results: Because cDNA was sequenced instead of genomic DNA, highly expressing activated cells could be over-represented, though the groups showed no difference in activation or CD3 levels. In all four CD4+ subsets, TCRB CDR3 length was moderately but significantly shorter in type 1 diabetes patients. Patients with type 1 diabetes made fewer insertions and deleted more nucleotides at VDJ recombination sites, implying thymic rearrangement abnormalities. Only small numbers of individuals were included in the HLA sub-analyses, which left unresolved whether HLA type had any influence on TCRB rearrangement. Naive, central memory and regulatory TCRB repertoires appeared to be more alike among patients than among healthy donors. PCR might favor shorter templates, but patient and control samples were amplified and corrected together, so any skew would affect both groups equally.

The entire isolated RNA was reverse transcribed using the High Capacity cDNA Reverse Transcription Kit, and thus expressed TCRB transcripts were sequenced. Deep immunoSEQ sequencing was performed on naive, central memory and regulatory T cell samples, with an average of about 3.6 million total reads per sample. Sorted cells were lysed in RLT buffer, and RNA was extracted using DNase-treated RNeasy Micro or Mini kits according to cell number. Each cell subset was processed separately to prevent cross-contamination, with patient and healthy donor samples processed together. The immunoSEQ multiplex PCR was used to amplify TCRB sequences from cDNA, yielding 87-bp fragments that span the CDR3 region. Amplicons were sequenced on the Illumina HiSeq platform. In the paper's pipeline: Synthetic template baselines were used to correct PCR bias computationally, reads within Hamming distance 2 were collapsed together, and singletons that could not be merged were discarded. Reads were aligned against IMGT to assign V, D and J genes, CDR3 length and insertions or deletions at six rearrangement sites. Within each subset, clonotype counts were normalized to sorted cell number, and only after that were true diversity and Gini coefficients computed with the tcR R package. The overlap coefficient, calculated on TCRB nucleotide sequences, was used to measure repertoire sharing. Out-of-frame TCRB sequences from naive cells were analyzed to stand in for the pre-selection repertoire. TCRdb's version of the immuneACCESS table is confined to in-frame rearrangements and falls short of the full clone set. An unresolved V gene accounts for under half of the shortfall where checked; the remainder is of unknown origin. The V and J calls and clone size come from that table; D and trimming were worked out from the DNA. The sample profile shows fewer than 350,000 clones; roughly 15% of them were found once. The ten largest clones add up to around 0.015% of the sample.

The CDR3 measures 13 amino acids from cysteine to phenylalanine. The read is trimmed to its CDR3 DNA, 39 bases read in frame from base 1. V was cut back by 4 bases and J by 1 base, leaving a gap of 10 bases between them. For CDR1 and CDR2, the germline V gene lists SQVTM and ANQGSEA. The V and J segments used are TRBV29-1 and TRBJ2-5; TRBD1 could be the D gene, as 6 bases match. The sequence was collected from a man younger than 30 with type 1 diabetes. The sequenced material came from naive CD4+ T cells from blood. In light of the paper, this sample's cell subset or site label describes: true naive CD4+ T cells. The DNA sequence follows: TGCAGCGTTGCCGGACAGACCCAAGAGACCCAGTACTTC. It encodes CSVAGQTQETQYF.